Here is one T cell receptor (beta chain) with its context. Its antigen is not known. The method was immunoSEQ multiplex PCR; TCRdb's version includes in-frame clones alone and lacks a portion of them. The profile shows around 88,000 clones, about 80% of them singletons. Germline CDR1 LNHDA, CDR2 SQIVND (reference sequence). V was trimmed by 7 bases and J by 0 bases, leaving 10 bases between them. The CDR3 runs 15 residues. This specimen comes from a study of a mutant IDH1 vaccine in newly diagnosed glioma. Study-wide background: Treated patients were around 60% male, about 38% female, mean age 40.4 years. Prior therapy was radiotherapy, temozolomide, or both; most received both. Study results and caveats: Top-clonotype changes in peripheral T cells seemed unrelated to pseudoprogression. Vaccine-induced immune responses were detected in roughly 92% of patients.

Time point: baseline, week 1 (first vaccination visit). As to treatment: pre-vaccination baseline after standard-of-care therapy. The sequence came from a man aged 35 to 55 with glioma. This rearrangement joins TRBV19 to TRBJ1-6, with D possibly TRBD1 on 6 matching bases. Sequencing was performed on PBMCs, taken from a glioma patient treated with radiotherapy, temozolomide or both. Here the CDR3 DNA reads TGTGCCAGTACACAGGGTAGCTCCTATAATTCACCCCTCCACTTT. This gives the protein CASTQGSSYNSPLHF. Full variable domain (remainder filled in from reference TRBV19 and TRBJ1-6): DGGITQSPKYLFRKEGQNVTLSCEQNLNHDAMYWYRQDPGQGLRLIYYSQIVNDFQKGDIAEGYSVSREKKESFPLTVTSAQKNPTAFYLCASTQGSSYNSPLHFGNGTRLTVT.